The present T cell receptor beta chain was sequenced within a study of cytomegalovirus exposure and HLA in healthy donors. General observations from the study: The classifier, whose performance was assessed in both the original and validation cohorts, reportedly diagnosed cytomegalovirus status with high specificity and sensitivity. TCR beta chains numbering under 200 were designated cytomegalovirus-associated.

Looked up from germline, CDR1 is MGHRA and CDR2 is YSYEKL. V shed 2 bases, J shed 0 bases, and the junction held 8 bases outside the gene matches. The CDR3 has 18 residues. Concerning this clone itself: Antigen specificity is unknown.

Use of 60 Vbeta and 13 Jbeta primers characterized the PCR. This table comes from immunoSEQ multiplex PCR, and its TCRdb copy is limited to in-frame clones, with some not included. The sample includes about 120,000 clones, approximately 80% of them seen just once. The TCR originated in a woman aged 25 to 45 in good health and CMV-seropositive. The V and J genes are TRBV4-1 and TRBJ1-1; 11 positions match TRBD1. Sequencing input: PBMCs. The CDR3 sequence is CASSQTRDRGVVNTEAFF. CDR3 nucleotide sequence: TGCGCCAGCAGCCAAACTAGGGACAGGGGGGTGGTGAACACTGAAGCTTTCTTT.